This TCR beta chain was identified during a study of cytomegalovirus exposure and HLA in healthy donors. Study-wide points: It was shown in a later analysis that HLA-associated TCR beta chains were more clonally expanded than other, equally common chains.

Primers included in the PCR were 60 Vbeta and 13 Jbeta primers. Assay used: immunoSEQ multiplex PCR; TCRdb lists only in-frame clones, some missing. Of 140,000 to 150,000 clones listed, approximately 68% were seen once; the top ten hold approximately 2.1%. This CDR3 region has 16 residues. Germline V gene data show CDR1 as SGHAT and CDR2 as FQNNGV. After removal of 4 bases from V and 1 base from J, the junction contained 8 bases not matched to a gene. On this clone itself: Antigen unknown.

Sequencing was done on a sample of PBMCs. This chain uses TRBV11-2 with TRBJ2-7; 9 bases agree with TRBD1. The TCR originated in a man aged 40-55 years in good health and CMV-seronegative. The CDR3 bases are TGTGCCAGCAGCTACCCGGACAGGGGACGTTCCTACGAGCAGTACTTC. Amino acids: CASSYPDRGRSYEQYF.